A single sample is the source of the 26 T cell receptor beta chains below, sequenced in a study of blood T cell repertoires in COVID-19. The data were produced by immunoSEQ multiplex PCR, yet TCRdb's version contains in-frame clones alone and is incomplete. Of 140,000 to 150,000 clones in the sample, 75% to 90% were seen once. The material sequenced was peripheral blood. The receptors were gathered from a human donor in a cohort sampled during active COVID-19.

This chain joins TRBV7-3 and TRBJ2-2; 7 nucleotides agree with TRBD2. Germline loops: CDR1 SGHTA, CDR2 FQGTGA. With 0 bases clipped from V and 2 bases from J, the junction kept 3 bases outside the gene matches. CDR3 size: 16 residues. The CDR3 DNA reads as TGTGCCAGCAGCTTAACGCCTAGCGGTAACACCGGGGAGCTGTTTTTT. It translates to CASSLTPSGNTGELFF.

The rearrangement uses TRBV5-1 and TRBJ1-2, with 8 bases lining up with TRBD1. Germline-derived CDR1 and CDR2 are SGHRS and YFSETQ. The CDR3 totals 16 residues. Trimming took 5 bases from V and 4 from J; bases not matched to a gene: 13. CDR3 loop: CASSPSGQGAVYGYTF. The CDR3 DNA reads TGCGCCAGCAGTCCGAGTGGACAGGGCGCCGTCTATGGCTACACCTTC.

The CDR3 DNA follows: TGTGCCAGCAGCCGGGCGGGGGACTCCTACGAGCAGTACTTC. It encodes CASSRAGDSYEQYF. The V and J genes are TRBV7-9 and TRBJ2-7; 7 nucleotides line up with TRBD2. The V segment lost 5 bases and the J segment 0 bases; nucleotides outside the gene matches: 4. The CDR3 consists of 14 residues. Per germline, CDR1 SEHNR and CDR2 FQNEAQ (reference sequence).

The genes are TRBV30 and TRBJ1-4; 9 nucleotides align to TRBD1. This CDR3 comprises 13 residues. Germline V CDR1 and CDR2: GTSNPN, SVGIG (reference sequence). The junction had 6 bases not matched to a gene; V was cut back by 8 bases and J by 5 bases. The CDR3 DNA reads as TGTGCCAATTCCGGGACAGGGAATGAAAAACTGTTTTTT. Amino acids: CANSGTGNEKLFF.

CDR3 in DNA: TGTGCCAGCAGGGAAGGTTTATACGAGCAGTACGTC. Translating gives CASREGLYEQYV. The chain employs TRBV2 and TRBJ2-7, with unresolved D. CDR1 and CDR2 (germline): SNHLY, FYNNEI. The CDR3 is made up of 12 amino acids.

V usage is TRBV6-5 and J usage is TRBJ2-1; TRBD1 is a possible D gene (5 bases). Germline-derived CDR1 and CDR2 are MNHEY and SVGAGI. CDR3 length: 14 amino acids. V was clipped by 7 bases and J by 4 bases, with 14 bases between them. The DNA for the CDR3 is TGTGCCAGCACTAGACAGTACAGGTACAATGAGCAGTTCTTC. Amino acids: CASTRQYRYNEQFF.

The chain employs TRBV3-1 (or the pseudogene TRBV3-2) and TRBJ1-3; possible D gene TRBD1, 6 bases. CDR3 length equals 15 residues. V was cut by 0 bases and J by 2 bases, with 8 bases left in between. Germline CDR1 LGHDT, CDR2 YNNKEL (reference sequence). Here the CDR3 DNA reads TGTGCCAGCAGCCAAGACTGGGGGCCTGGAAACACCATATATTTT. Amino acids: CASSQDWGPGNTIYF.

This sequence joins TRBV9 and TRBJ2-7, with no clear D. The CDR3 loop spans 20 amino acids. The germline CDR1 and CDR2 sequences are SGDLS and YYNGEE. The V end was cut by 0 bases, the J end by 6 bases, with 31 bases between. The CDR3 here is CASSVDPPRGLTLRPGEQYV. In nucleotides, the CDR3 is TGTGCCAGCAGCGTAGACCCCCCCCGAGGCCTTACGCTACGTCCGGGCGAGCAGTACGTC.

The chain links TRBV19 to TRBJ2-2; TRBD2 matches 12 bases. The CDR3 spans 18 residues. CDR1 LNHDA and CDR2 SQIVND come from the germline V gene (reference sequence). With V trimmed by 4 bases and J by 0 bases, 6 bases remained unmatched. CDR3 DNA: TGTGCCAGTAGTAAAGGACTAGCGGGGTACGCGAACACCGGGGAGCTGTTTTTT. The encoded protein is CASSKGLAGYANTGELFF.

The chain couples TRBV6-1 to TRBJ2-1; TRBD2 matches 11 bases. With 2 bases clipped from V and 8 bases from J, the junction kept 14 bases outside the gene matches. Per germline, CDR1 MNHNS and CDR2 SASEGT. This CDR3 contains 18 residues. The CDR3 nucleotides are TGTGCCAGCAGTGAAACCCGATATAGCGGGAGGGGGTTTGATGAGCAGTTCTTC. Protein product: CASSETRYSGRGFDEQFF.

This sequence joins TRBV7-9 and TRBJ2-2, with 11 positions matching TRBD1. This CDR3 is built from 16 residues. CDR1 and CDR2 (germline): SEHNR, FQNEAQ (reference sequence). V gave up 11 bases and J gave up 0 bases; unmatched junction bases: 8. The DNA of the CDR3 is TGTGCCTGCGGACAGGGGGCAAGTGCGAACACCGGGGAGCTGTTTTTT. Translating it yields CACGQGASANTGELFF.

This clone was seen just once. CDR3 coding DNA: TGTGCCAGCAGCTTAGGCAGGGTAGACGAGCAGTACTTC. Its protein product is CASSLGRVDEQYF. The rearrangement uses TRBV7-6 and TRBJ2-7; the D gene is possibly TRBD1 (5 bases). The V gene's germline CDR1 is SGHVS and CDR2 FNYEAQ. Trimming cost V 1 base and J 5 bases, with 9 bases left between them. The CDR3 is made up of 13 amino acids.

V usage is TRBV4-1 and J usage is TRBJ1-1; 10 positions agree with TRBD1. The CDR3 consists of 17 residues. Germline V gene sequence: CDR1 MGHRA, CDR2 YSYEKL. V shed 4 bases, J shed 0 bases, and the junction held 8 bases outside the gene matches. The CDR3 nucleotides are TGCGCCAGCAGCCGCGGACAGGGGGTTGGAGTGAACACTGAAGCTTTCTTT. Amino acids: CASSRGQGVGVNTEAFF.

The gene calls are TRBV5-6 and TRBJ2-3; 10 bases line up with TRBD2. The CDR3 has 15 residues. V gave up 1 base and J gave up 3 bases; unmatched junction bases: 2. Germline CDR1 SGHDT, CDR2 YYEEEE. The CDR3 region has the DNA TGTGCCAGCAGCTTGAAACTAGCGGGGACAGATACGCAGTATTTT. Translating it yields CASSLKLAGTDTQYF.

V usage is TRBV6-1 and J usage is TRBJ1-1; a weak D match, TRBD1 (5 bases). The germline V gene encodes CDR1 MNHNS and CDR2 SASEGT. CDR3 length equals 15 residues. Trimming removed 1 base from V and 7 bases from J, with 16 bases in between. This chain's CDR3 is CASSEGGWGVDEAFF. CDR3 coding DNA: TGTGCCAGCAGTGAAGGGGGGTGGGGGGTGGATGAAGCTTTCTTT.

The chain uses TRBV5-5 and TRBJ1-6; D ambiguous. CDR1 is SGHKS, CDR2 YYEKEE, per germline (reference sequence). The CDR3 contains 13 residues. Trimming stripped 7 bases from V and 7 bases from J, with 12 bases between. The CDR3 nucleotides read TGTGCCAGCCGGCGAGGGATGAATTCACCCCTCCACTTT. The encoded protein is CASRRGMNSPLHF.

The chain joins TRBV5-6 to TRBJ2-4, with D maybe TRBD1 (7 bases). The germline V and J ends were trimmed by 4 bases and 6 bases, with 14 bases remaining between them. The CDR3 is 14 residues long. The V gene's germline CDR1 is SGHDT and CDR2 YYEEEE. CDR3 region: CASSRGTVANIQYF. The CDR3 nucleotides read TGTGCCAGCAGCCGCGGGACAGTAGCAAACATTCAGTACTTC.

This rearrangement joins TRBV6-4 to TRBJ2-5; 15 bases match TRBD2. Looked up from germline, CDR1 is MRHNA and CDR2 is SNTAGT. This CDR3 region has 18 residues. J gave up 0 bases and V 6 bases, and 8 bases lay outside the gene matches. The CDR3 loop is CASSQGLAGGPYQETQYF. The CDR3 region has the DNA TGTGCCAGCAGCCAGGGACTAGCGGGGGGACCGTACCAAGAGACCCAGTACTTC.

This clone was recorded a few times. The chain couples TRBV2 to TRBJ1-2; tentative D call: TRBD1 (5 bases). The CDR3 covers 13 residues. V gave up 5 bases and J gave up 1 base, with 8 bases separating them. Per the germline V gene, CDR1 is SNHLY and CDR2 is FYNNEI. This CDR3 is CASSPDSNYGYTF. CDR3 nucleotides: TGTGCCAGCAGTCCAGACAGTAACTATGGCTACACCTTC.

This clone occurred once. The chain joins TRBV12-3 or TRBV12-4 to TRBJ1-1, with D possibly TRBD1 on 6 matching bases. Trimming left V 6 bases short and J 7 bases short, with 9 bases between. The CDR3 is 11 residues long. This chain's CDR3 is CASRKTGEAFF. CDR3 coding DNA: TGTGCCAGCAGAAAGACAGGTGAAGCTTTCTTT.

The chain links TRBV6-5 to TRBJ1-2; unclear D gene. Trimming took 7 bases from V and 0 from J, leaving 3 bases between them. CDR3 length: 11 amino acids. Germline V lookup: CDR1 MNHEY, CDR2 SVGAGI. The CDR3 loop reads CASTPNYGYTF. As DNA, the CDR3 is TGTGCCAGCACTCCTAACTATGGCTACACCTTC.

This chain uses TRBV14 with TRBJ2-5, with TRBD1 identical over 9 bases. Germline V gene lookup returns CDR1 SGHDN and CDR2 FVKESK. There are 21 residues in the CDR3. The ends lost 4 bases at V and 4 bases at J; junction bases unmatched: 25. The CDR3 here is CASSLSGTTIRKNRGPETQYF. As DNA, the CDR3 is TGTGCCAGCAGCCTGTCCGGAACAACGATCCGAAAAAACAGGGGGCCAGAGACCCAGTACTTC.

This clone was detected only once. This sequence joins TRBV14 and TRBJ1-1, with unresolved D. There are 16 residues in the CDR3. CDR1 and CDR2 from the germline V gene are SGHDN and FVKESK. V lost 2 bases and J lost 0, with 13 bases in between. Here the CDR3 DNA reads TGTGCCAGCAGCCAAACTGGTGGGAGGATGAACACTGAAGCTTTCTTT. Encoded protein: CASSQTGGRMNTEAFF.

This chain links TRBV29-1 with TRBJ1-2; D not certain. V was pared by 7 bases and J by 4 bases, with 16 bases between. Germline V gives CDR1 SQVTM, CDR2 ANQGSEA. This CDR3 has 13 residues. CDR3 nucleotide sequence: TGCAGCGCAACCGGGGTTTTCTCCTATGGCTACACCTTC. Translation gives CSATGVFSYGYTF.

V is TRBV6-6 and J is TRBJ2-7; TRBD2 agrees at 10 bases. The CDR3 covers 13 residues. Germline V gives CDR1 MNHNY, CDR2 SVGAGI (reference sequence). Trimming took 7 bases from V and 8 from J; bases not matched to a gene: 8. CDR3 sequence: CASTSSGSMQQYV. The DNA for the CDR3 is TGTGCCAGCACCTCTAGCGGGAGTATGCAGCAGTACGTC.

The rearrangement uses TRBV9 and TRBJ1-1, with D perhaps matching TRBD1 (5 bases). V was pared by 3 bases and J by 1 base, with 19 bases between. Per the germline V gene, CDR1 is SGDLS and CDR2 is YYNGEE. CDR3 size: 17 residues. Here the CDR3 reads CASSAQWGGVGNTEAFF. The CDR3 nucleotides are TGTGCCAGCAGCGCACAATGGGGGGGTGTGGGGAACACTGAAGCTTTCTTT.